Reported below is one T cell receptor (beta chain). This sample was included in a study of blood T cell repertoires in COVID-19. About the research overall: Researchers got acute and convalescent COVID-19 samples from the United States, Italy and Spain. PBMCs, B-cell-depleted T cells, or T cells provided the cDNA or gDNA that made up the material.

This CDR3 has 15 amino acids. Trimming cost V 3 bases and J 6 bases; bases outside gene matches: 7. Germline V gene sequence: CDR1 SGHRS, CDR2 YFSETQ. Generated by immunoSEQ multiplex PCR, the TCRdb table keeps only in-frame clones and is missing some. Of 270,000 or so clones detected, 86% appear once; the ten largest clones hold approximately 9.7%. This sequence was found in a man aged 40-49 years with active or convalescent COVID-19. The chain has TRBV5-1 and TRBJ1-3, with 9 bases lining up with TRBD1. Sequencing input: peripheral blood. This CDR3 reads CASSSGTGQANTIYF. CDR3 nucleotides: TGCGCCAGCAGCTCTGGGACAGGGCAAGCAAACACCATATATTTT.